What follows are 11 T cell receptor beta chains derived from one specimen sequenced in a study of blood T cell repertoires in COVID-19. Assay used: immunoSEQ multiplex PCR; TCRdb lists only in-frame clones, some missing. The repertoire holds some 300,000 clones, with 90% as singletons. The sequenced material came from PBMCs or T cells enriched from blood (not recorded which). Receptors originate from a woman under 30 with acute COVID-19.

The chain recombines TRBV6-1 with TRBJ2-1; D not resolved. The CDR3 is 15 residues long. Germline values: CDR1 MNHNS, CDR2 SASEGT. With 3 bases removed from V and 1 base from J, the gap between germline ends came to 10 bases. Written as DNA, the CDR3 is TGTGCCAGCAGTGATGAGACTCATTCCTACAATGAGCAGTTCTTC. Protein: CASSDETHSYNEQFF.

The V call is TRBV19, the J call TRBJ2-3; tentative D call: TRBD2 (6 bases). Germline-derived CDR1 and CDR2 are LNHDA and SQIVND (reference sequence). This CDR3 is built from 15 residues. V lost 8 bases to trimming and J lost 3 bases, with 18 bases between them. The DNA of the CDR3 is TGTGCCAGTCGCCTTACGGGAGAGAGGACAGATACGCAGTATTTT. It translates to CASRLTGERTDTQYF.

The J gene is TRBJ1-4, the V gene TRBV6-4; D gene unclear. This CDR3 contains 13 residues. Germline CDR1 is MRHNA and CDR2 is SNTAGT. V was trimmed by 3 bases and J by 5 bases, leaving 7 bases between them. CDR3 nucleotide sequence: TGTGCCAGCAGTGAGCGGGAGAATGAAAAACTGTTTTTT. Its protein product is CASSERENEKLFF.

The chain is built from TRBV5-1 and TRBJ1-4; 7 bases agree with TRBD1. The CDR3 length is 14 residues. After removal of 4 bases from V and 6 bases from J, the junction contained 6 bases not matched to a gene. Germline CDR1 reads SGHRS; CDR2 reads YFSETQ. The CDR3 loop reads CASSVDRDDEKLFF. CDR3 in DNA: TGCGCCAGCAGCGTCGACAGGGACGATGAAAAACTGTTTTTT.

The CDR3 sequence: CASSIVPDRRQPQHF. CDR3 nucleotides: TGTGCCAGTAGTATAGTCCCCGACCGGCGGCAGCCCCAGCATTTT. The V and J genes are TRBV19 and TRBJ1-5; D is ambiguous. The CDR3 spans 15 residues. The ends were cut back, 1 base at V and 7 bases at J, with 14 bases in the middle. Germline CDR1 is LNHDA and CDR2 is SQIVND (reference sequence).

The chain employs TRBV9 and TRBJ1-1, with unresolved D. The V end was cut by 3 bases, the J end by 0 bases, with 12 bases between. Germline V lookup: CDR1 SGDLS, CDR2 YYNGEE. The CDR3 is made up of 15 amino acids. CDR3 nucleotide sequence: TGTGCCAGCAGCGCGAGCGACCCACTGAACACTGAAGCTTTCTTT. Protein product: CASSASDPLNTEAFF.

The chain links TRBV15 to TRBJ1-1, with D unresolved. Looked up from germline, CDR1 is LNHNV and CDR2 is YYDKDF (reference sequence). There are 13 residues in the CDR3. The V end lost 8 bases, the J end lost 5 bases, and 15 bases lay between the germline ends. CDR3 in amino acids: CATAPRRGTEAFF. CDR3 coding DNA: TGTGCCACCGCCCCTAGACGGGGAACTGAAGCTTTCTTT.

The chain uses TRBV5-1 and TRBJ1-1; D is possibly TRBD1 (5 bases). Germline CDR1 and CDR2: SGHRS and YFSETQ. Trimming cost V 4 bases and J 4 bases, with 14 bases left between them. The CDR3 consists of 14 residues. For the CDR3, the DNA is TGCGCCAGCAGCCCGGAGGGGTCAGGCACTGAAGCTTTCTTT. It encodes CASSPEGSGTEAFF. Full variable domain (rest looked up from reference TRBV5-1 and TRBJ1-1): KAGVTQTPRYLIKTRGQQVTLSCSPISGHRSVSWYQQTPGQGLQFLFEYFSETQRNKGNFPGRFSGRQFSNSRSEMNVSTLELGDSALYLCASSPEGSGTEAFFGQGTRLTVV.

V usage is TRBV25-1 and J usage is TRBJ2-3; D remains ambiguous. Germline V gene lookup returns CDR1 MGHDK and CDR2 SYGVNS. CDR3 length equals 10 residues. Trimming took off 10 bases at V and 9 bases at J, with 11 bases between the two ends. The CDR3: CATQKATQYF. As DNA, the CDR3 is TGTGCCACCCAAAAAGCCACGCAGTATTTT.

Concerning this clone: Distinct nucleotide sequences in the sample also encode this CDR3. The genes are TRBV19 and TRBJ2-7; 8 bases align to TRBD1. Germline CDR1 reads LNHDA; CDR2 reads SQIVND (reference sequence). The V gene end was trimmed by 4 bases and the J gene end by 3 bases; junction bases not matched to a gene: 2. The CDR3 has 13 residues. DNA for the CDR3: TGTGCCAGTAGTACCACAGGGGGCTACGAGCAGTACTTC. Its translation: CASSTTGGYEQYF.

This clone showed up just a few times. The CDR3 DNA reads TGTGCCAGCAGCAGGGCGGGGGCAGGGAATGAGCAGTTCTTC. Its translation: CASSRAGAGNEQFF. The chain links TRBV27 to TRBJ2-1, with D possibly matching TRBD2 (7 bases). The CDR3 sequence is 14 residues long. Germline V gives CDR1 MNHEY, CDR2 SMNVEV (reference sequence). V was clipped by 6 bases and J by 7 bases, with 16 bases between them.